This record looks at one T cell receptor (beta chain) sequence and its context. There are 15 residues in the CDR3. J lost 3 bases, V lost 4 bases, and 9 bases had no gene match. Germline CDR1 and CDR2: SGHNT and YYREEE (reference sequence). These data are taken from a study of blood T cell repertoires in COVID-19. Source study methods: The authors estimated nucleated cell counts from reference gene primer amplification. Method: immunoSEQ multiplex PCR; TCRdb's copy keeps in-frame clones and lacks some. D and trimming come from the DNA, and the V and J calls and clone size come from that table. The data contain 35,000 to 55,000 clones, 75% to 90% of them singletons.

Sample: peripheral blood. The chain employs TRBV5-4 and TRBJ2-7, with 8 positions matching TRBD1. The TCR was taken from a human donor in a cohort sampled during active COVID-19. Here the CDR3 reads CASSGVQGAVYEQYF. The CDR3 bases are TGTGCCAGCAGCGGAGTCCAGGGGGCGGTCTACGAGCAGTACTTC.